This entry lists 26 T cell receptor beta chains sequenced from one sample in a study of T cell changes during pregnancy in multiple sclerosis. Generated by immunoSEQ multiplex PCR, the TCRdb table keeps only in-frame clones and is missing some. The profile shows roughly 12,000 clones, 84% of them singletons. Sequenced here: CD8+ T cells from peripheral blood mononuclear cells, sampled after pregnancy. These receptors were obtained from a female donor in good health, enrolled as a control in a pregnancy study.

By its share, this clone is medium-sized. The chain is built from TRBV7-3 and TRBJ2-6, with 9 bases aligning to TRBD1. The CDR3 consists of 19 residues. The germline V gene encodes CDR1 SGHTA and CDR2 FQGTGA. V gave up 5 bases and J gave up 0 bases; unmatched junction bases: 11. CDR3 residues: CASSPGWGQGSSGANVLTF. The CDR3 DNA is TGTGCCAGCAGCCCCGGCTGGGGACAGGGAAGCTCTGGGGCCAACGTCCTGACTTTC.

This sequence joins TRBV6-4 and TRBJ2-3; D is ambiguous. The CDR3 length is 14 residues. Trimming removed 0 bases at V and 2 bases at J, with 6 bases between. From germline, CDR1 is MRHNA and CDR2 SNTAGT. This CDR3 reads CASSDSTDTDTQYF. CDR3 DNA: TGTGCCAGCAGTGACTCGACTGACACAGATACGCAGTATTTT.

The J gene is TRBJ2-1, the V gene TRBV7-9, with 8 bases identical to TRBD2. Germline lookup yields CDR1 SEHNR and CDR2 FQNEAQ (reference sequence). CDR3 length equals 16 residues. V was pared by 2 bases and J by 2 bases, with 5 bases of the junction left unmatched. The DNA for the CDR3 is TGTGCCAGCAGCTTAATTAGCGGGGTAACCTACAATGAGCAGTTCTTC. Its translation is CASSLISGVTYNEQFF.

J is TRBJ2-3 and V is TRBV15; 10 bases agree with TRBD2. The CDR3 consists of 15 residues. Germline CDR1 is LNHNV and CDR2 is YYDKDF (reference sequence). With 3 bases clipped from V and 0 bases from J, the junction kept 0 bases outside the gene matches. This chain's CDR3 is CATSRTSGSTDTQYF. The CDR3 region has the DNA TGTGCCACCAGCAGGACTAGCGGGAGCACAGATACGCAGTATTTT.

V usage is TRBV27 and J usage is TRBJ2-1, with 10 bases identical to TRBD1. CDR1 is MNHEY and CDR2 is SMNVEV in the germline V gene (reference sequence). After removal of 4 bases from V and 2 bases from J, the junction contained 11 bases not matched to a gene. The CDR3 is 18 residues long. The CDR3 DNA sequence: TGTGCCAGCAGTTCCCGGGACAGGGGCCGAGCCACCTACAATGAGCAGTTCTTC. Its protein is CASSSRDRGRATYNEQFF.

This chain links TRBV4-1 with TRBJ2-7; possible D gene TRBD1, 5 bases. Germline loops: CDR1 MGHRA, CDR2 YSYEKL. This CDR3 comprises 16 residues. V was shortened by 1 base and J by 3 bases, with 16 bases between the two germline ends. The CDR3 protein is CASSQASTGHLYEQYF. CDR3 bases: TGCGCCAGCAGCCAAGCTAGTACCGGACACCTCTACGAGCAGTACTTC.

The chain couples TRBV7-9 to TRBJ1-3; perhaps TRBD1 as D (5 bases). Between the trimmed V and J ends, which lost 6 bases and 3 bases, there was a span of 15 bases. The CDR3 is 15 residues long. CDR1 is SEHNR and CDR2 is FQNEAQ in the germline V gene (reference sequence). The CDR3 sequence: CASRAGRPFGNTIYF. Written as DNA, the CDR3 is TGTGCCAGCAGGGCGGGACGTCCGTTTGGAAACACCATATATTTT.

The gene calls are TRBV4-2 and TRBJ2-2, with 11 bases lining up with TRBD2. The CDR3 is 19 amino acids. The V gene end was trimmed by 2 bases and the J gene end by 4 bases; junction bases not matched to a gene: 12. Germline values: CDR1 LGHNA, CDR2 YNFKEQ. The CDR3 loop reads CASSQPGLAVPGGTGELFF. In DNA form, the CDR3 reads TGTGCCAGCAGCCAACCGGGACTAGCGGTCCCCGGGGGCACCGGGGAGCTGTTTTTT.

This chain links TRBV9 with TRBJ2-7; D call uncertain. The CDR3 sequence is 15 residues long. The germline V gene has CDR1 SGDLS and CDR2 YYNGEE. The germline V and J ends were trimmed by 0 bases and 4 bases, with 14 bases remaining between them. CDR3 region: CASSVGGLEIYEQYF. The CDR3 coding sequence is TGTGCCAGCAGCGTAGGAGGCCTAGAGATTTACGAGCAGTACTTC.

The gene calls are TRBV5-6 and TRBJ2-7; D is possibly TRBD1 (5 bases). The V gene's germline CDR1 is SGHDT and CDR2 YYEEEE. The V end lost 4 bases, the J end lost 5 bases, and 10 bases lay between the germline ends. This CDR3 comprises 12 residues. In nucleotides, the CDR3 is TGTGCCAGCAGCCAACAGGTGAACGAGCAGTACTTC. Amino acid sequence: CASSQQVNEQYF.

The V gene is TRBV5-4, the J gene TRBJ1-5, with a weak D call TRBD1 (6 bases). Trimming left V 0 bases short and J 7 bases short, with 8 bases between. This CDR3 is 13 amino acids long. Germline CDR1 reads SGHNT; CDR2 reads YYREEE (reference sequence). CDR3 loop: CASSLDRAQPQHF. The CDR3 DNA follows: TGTGCCAGCAGCTTGGACAGGGCGCAGCCCCAGCATTTT.

The chain combines TRBV4-3 with TRBJ2-3; perhaps TRBD2 as D (6 bases). The V gene's germline CDR1 is LGHNA and CDR2 YSLEER. Trimming took off 4 bases at V and 2 bases at J, with 7 bases between the two ends. This CDR3 comprises 13 residues. The CDR3 DNA is TGCGCCAGCAGCCGCGGGATCACAGATACGCAGTATTTT. Translating it yields CASSRGITDTQYF.

J is TRBJ2-5 and V is TRBV7-3; 8 nucleotides match TRBD1. The CDR3 spans 13 residues. Trimming took 2 bases from V and 4 from J; bases not matched to a gene: 0. CDR1 and CDR2 (germline): SGHTA, FQGTGA. CDR3 in amino acids: CASSLQGAETQYF. CDR3 bases: TGTGCCAGCAGCTTACAGGGGGCAGAGACCCAGTACTTC.

The rearrangement joins TRBV6-6 to TRBJ1-1, with a possible D match to TRBD1 (5 bases). Germline V CDR1 and CDR2: MNHNY, SVGAGI (reference sequence). Trimming stripped 6 bases from V and 4 bases from J, with 9 bases between. This CDR3 region has 12 residues. In nucleotides, the CDR3 is TGTGCCAGCAGAAGGGGCGTCACTGAAGCTTTCTTT. It is translated as CASRRGVTEAFF.

This rearrangement joins TRBV5-6 to TRBJ1-1; unclear D gene. CDR3 length: 14 amino acids. Germline CDR1 is SGHDT and CDR2 is YYEEEE. V lost 4 bases and J 3 bases, leaving 13 bases between the germline ends. The chain's CDR3 is CASSHEAVYTEAFF. The DNA for the CDR3 is TGTGCCAGCAGCCACGAGGCCGTATACACTGAAGCTTTCTTT.

The chain carries TRBV6-6 and TRBJ1-4, with 8 bases matching TRBD1. The CDR3 covers 13 residues. J was trimmed by 8 bases and V by 10 bases; bases with no gene match: 9. Germline-derived CDR1 and CDR2 are MNHNY and SVGAGI (reference sequence). This CDR3 is CATRTGGFEKLFF. CDR3 DNA: TGTGCCACTCGAACAGGGGGTTTCGAAAAACTGTTTTTT.

This chain joins TRBV20-1 and TRBJ2-1; D remains unclear. Germline V gives CDR1 DFQATT, CDR2 SNEGSKA (reference sequence). V was shortened by 1 base and J by 10 bases, with 8 bases between the two germline ends. The CDR3 is made up of 11 amino acids. This CDR3 is CSARVGTEQFF. The CDR3 nucleotides read TGCAGTGCTAGAGTCGGTACGGAGCAGTTCTTC.

The chain is built from TRBV7-9 and TRBJ2-1, with 10 bases fitting TRBD2. CDR1 and CDR2 (germline): SEHNR, FQNEAQ (reference sequence). The CDR3 has 16 residues. Trimming cost V 2 bases and J 9 bases; bases outside gene matches: 10. The CDR3 region has the DNA TGTGCCAGCAGCTTACCGAGCGGGGGGGCGACGGGTGAGCAGTTCTTC. Its protein is CASSLPSGGATGEQFF.

This chain joins TRBV11-2 and TRBJ2-7; 7 nucleotides line up with TRBD2. The germline V gene has CDR1 SGHAT and CDR2 FQNNGV. The CDR3 contains 17 residues. Unmatched junction bases numbered 9, after V lost 1 base and J lost 0 bases. The CDR3 DNA follows: TGTGCCAGCAGCTTAGCGGACGGCGGGAGCGACTCCTACGAGCAGTACTTC. Protein sequence: CASSLADGGSDSYEQYF.

V and J are TRBV7-2 and TRBJ2-1; D remains ambiguous. CDR3 length: 14 residues. V shed 2 bases and J shed 4 bases, with 9 bases lying between them. Germline lookup yields CDR1 SGHTA and CDR2 FQGNSA. In DNA form, the CDR3 reads TGTGCCAGCAGCTTACGCGGAGCTTACAATGAGCAGTTCTTC. It is translated as CASSLRGAYNEQFF.

V gene TRBV5-4 combines with J gene TRBJ1-1; TRBD1 is a possible D gene (5 bases). The CDR3 has 13 residues. The V gene's germline CDR1 is SGHNT and CDR2 YYREEE (reference sequence). Trimming shortened V by 2 bases and J by 2 bases, and 7 bases separated the two germline ends. As DNA, the CDR3 is TGTGCCAGCAGCTTCCAGGGTAACACTGAAGCTTTCTTT. Translating it yields CASSFQGNTEAFF.

The chain uses TRBV7-2 and TRBJ2-5, with D possibly TRBD2 on 5 matching bases. Trimming removed 6 bases at V and 1 base at J, with 12 bases between. Germline CDR1 is SGHTA and CDR2 is FQGNSA. There are 14 residues in the CDR3. CDR3: CASSFAGIQETQYF. CDR3 nucleotides: TGTGCCAGCAGTTTTGCGGGCATCCAAGAGACCCAGTACTTC. The entire variable domain, with the rest obtained from reference TRBV7-2 and TRBJ2-5, is as follows: GAGVSQSPSNKVTEKGKDVELRCDPISGHTALYWYRQSLGQGLEFLIYFQGNSAPDKSGLPSDRFSAERTGGSVSTLTIQRTQQEDSAVYLCASSFAGIQETQYFGPGTRLLVL.

This clone was detected only a few times. The rearrangement uses TRBV9 and TRBJ1-3; 8 bases agree with TRBD1. Trimming took 4 bases from V and 3 from J; bases not matched to a gene: 12. Germline V gene lookup returns CDR1 SGDLS and CDR2 YYNGEE. The CDR3 is 17 residues long. CDR3 DNA sequence: TGTGCCAGCAGCCCCGGAAGGACAGGGCAGCTTGGAAACACCATATATTTT. It is translated as CASSPGRTGQLGNTIYF.

This rearrangement joins TRBV11-3 to TRBJ2-1; TRBD2 aligns across 11 bases. This CDR3 is built from 15 residues. Germline lookup yields CDR1 SGHNT and CDR2 YENEEA. V shed 4 bases and J 10 bases; nucleotides not matched to a gene: 9. For the CDR3, the DNA is TGTGCCAGCAGCTATACTAGCGGGAGTGTCTGGGAGCAGTTCTTC. As protein: CASSYTSGSVWEQFF.

The chain combines TRBV18 with TRBJ1-5, with 7 nucleotides matching TRBD1. Germline lookup yields CDR1 KGHSH and CDR2 LQKENI. The V and J ends lost 5 bases and 6 bases, in that order; junction bases with no gene match: 7. The CDR3 consists of 14 residues. The chain's CDR3 is CASSTTGEGQPQHF. The CDR3 DNA reads TGTGCCAGCTCAACTACAGGGGAAGGTCAGCCCCAGCATTTT.

The chain uses TRBV7-3 and TRBJ2-7; 8 nucleotides line up with TRBD2. The J segment lost 0 bases and the V segment lost 3 bases, leaving 10 bases of the junction unmatched. Germline V gene sequence: CDR1 SGHTA, CDR2 FQGTGA. CDR3 length equals 17 residues. The CDR3 is CASSLGTGGLDSYEQYF. As DNA, the CDR3 is TGTGCCAGCAGCTTGGGGACCGGGGGACTAGACTCCTACGAGCAGTACTTC.